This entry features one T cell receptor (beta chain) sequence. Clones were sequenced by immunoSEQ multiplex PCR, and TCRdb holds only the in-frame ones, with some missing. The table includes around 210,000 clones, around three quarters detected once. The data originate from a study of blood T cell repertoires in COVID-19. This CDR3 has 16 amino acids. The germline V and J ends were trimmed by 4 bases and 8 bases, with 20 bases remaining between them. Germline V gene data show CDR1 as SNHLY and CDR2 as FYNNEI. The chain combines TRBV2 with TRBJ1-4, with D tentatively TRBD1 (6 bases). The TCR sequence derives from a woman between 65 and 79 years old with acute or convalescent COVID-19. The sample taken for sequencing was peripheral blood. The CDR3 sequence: CASSASGGAIWEKLFF. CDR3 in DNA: TGTGCCAGCAGTGCATCCGGGGGGGCTATATGGGAAAAACTGTTTTTT. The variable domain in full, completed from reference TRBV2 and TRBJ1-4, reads EPEVTQTPSHQVTQMGQEVILRCVPISNHLYFYWYRQILGQKVEFLVSFYNNEISEKSEIFDDQFSVERPDGSNFTLKIRSTKLEDSAMYFCASSASGGAIWEKLFFGSGTQLSVL.